The rows below give T cell receptor beta chains drawn from one sample of a study of shared clonotypes between healthy human individuals. Measured with immunoSEQ multiplex PCR; TCRdb has only the in-frame clones, and not every one. Of about 1.9 million clones listed, just over 90% are singletons. Sequencing was performed on naive CD8+ T cells from PBMCs. These receptors came from a young man in good health. Some clones in this sample may be carry-over from other donors' samples. Both conserved end residues are part of each CDR3. The D gene is left open where the match is weak. Rows give clone size only sometimes, using once, few, many, or a class for an expanded clone.

j_call,clone_size,v_call,d_call,cdr3_aa,cdr3_nt
TRBJ2-2,.,TRBV15,.,CATSRPGDTGELFF,TGTGCCACCAGCAGACCAGGGGACACCGGGGAGCTGTTTTTT
TRBJ2-7,.,TRBV5-4,TRBD1,CASSTPSPGTVSYEQYF,TGTGCCAGCAGCACCCCTTCCCCGGGGACAGTCTCCTACGAGCAGTACTTC
TRBJ2-3,.,TRBV13,.,CASSSGPTDTQYF,TGTGCCAGCAGCTCGGGGCCCACAGATACGCAGTATTTT
TRBJ1-5,once,TRBV10-3,.,CAISEDGVGNQPQHF,TGTGCCATCAGTGAGGATGGGGTTGGCAATCAGCCCCAGCATTTT
TRBJ2-1,.,TRBV19,TRBD2,CASRTSGSLNEQFF,TGTGCCAGTAGGACTAGCGGGAGTCTCAATGAGCAGTTCTTC
TRBJ1-3,.,TRBV15,.,CATSRGSGNTIYF,TGTGCCACCAGCAGGGGCTCTGGAAACACCATATATTTT
TRBJ2-7,.,TRBV30,TRBD2,CAWSGMPGLVSPEQYF,TGTGCCTGGAGCGGGATGCCGGGACTAGTATCGCCCGAGCAGTACTTC
TRBJ2-3,.,TRBV6-1,TRBD1,CASSEGDRVGDTQYF,TGTGCCAGCAGTGAAGGGGACAGGGTGGGAGATACGCAGTATTTT
TRBJ2-7,.,TRBV11-3,TRBD2,CASSRGSSYEQYF,TGTGCCAGCAGCCGCGGGAGCTCCTACGAGCAGTACTTC
TRBJ2-2,.,TRBV29-1,.,CSLGLTTGELFF,TGCAGCCTGGGGTTGACGACCGGGGAGCTGTTTTTT
TRBJ2-3,.,TRBV27,.,CASSLRTSVGTDTQYF,TGTGCCAGCAGTCTACGGACCTCGGTGGGGACAGATACGCAGTATTTT
TRBJ2-5,.,TRBV5-6,.,CASGPGPETQYF,TGTGCCAGCGGTCCGGGGCCGGAGACCCAGTACTTC
TRBJ2-4,.,TRBV7-2,.,CASSLEGGGAVKNIQYF,TGTGCCAGCAGCTTAGAGGGTGGCGGTGCGGTCAAAAACATTCAGTACTTC
TRBJ2-7,.,TRBV27,.,CASSPQRGDLSYEQYF,TGTGCCAGCAGTCCGCAACGCGGGGACCTCTCCTACGAGCAGTACTTC
TRBJ2-7,.,TRBV4-1,.,CASSQDQETGSYEQYF,TGCGCCAGCAGCCAAGATCAGGAGACTGGCTCCTACGAGCAGTACTTC
TRBJ1-1,few,TRBV2,.,CASSERGSTEAFF,TGTGCCAGCAGTGAAAGAGGGAGCACTGAAGCTTTCTTT
TRBJ2-1,once,TRBV28,TRBD2,CASNSLQPGLAGVVSIGNEQFF,TGTGCCAGCAACTCACTTCAACCGGGACTAGCGGGAGTAGTCTCCATCGGTAATGAGCAGTTCTTC
TRBJ2-1,.,TRBV19,.,CASSIGDSMRNEQFF,TGTGCCAGTAGTATTGGGGACTCCATGCGCAATGAGCAGTTCTTC
TRBJ2-2,.,TRBV29-1,TRBD1,CSAWGEGTGATGELFF,TGCAGCGCCTGGGGTGAAGGGACAGGGGCCACCGGGGAGCTGTTTTTT
TRBJ2-7,few,TRBV5-4,.,CASSRLGAYEQYF,TGTGCCAGCAGCCGTCTAGGGGCCTACGAGCAGTACTTC
TRBJ2-5,.,TRBV9,.,CASSVTGARETQYF,TGTGCCAGCAGCGTCACAGGAGCCCGAGAGACCCAGTACTTC
TRBJ2-3,.,TRBV7-2,.,CAGGFRADTQYF,TGTGCCGGAGGCTTTCGGGCAGATACGCAGTATTTT
TRBJ2-1,.,TRBV14,.,CASSQGEAGFYEFF,TGTGCCAGCAGCCAGGGAGAAGCAGGGTTTTATGAGTTCTTC
TRBJ2-7,.,TRBV19,.,CASKEANSYEQYF,TGTGCCAGTAAGGAAGCGAATTCCTACGAGCAGTACTTC
TRBJ2-7,once,TRBV27,.,CASSGSSPYEQYF,TGTGCCAGCAGCGGGTCCTCTCCTTACGAGCAGTACTTC
TRBJ1-4,.,TRBV15,TRBD1,CATSDGTGAFSNEKLFF,TGTGCCACCAGTGACGGGACAGGGGCGTTTTCTAATGAAAAACTGTTTTTT
TRBJ2-2,.,TRBV27,.,CASSHPEAPNTGELFF,TGTGCCAGCAGCCACCCCGAGGCCCCGAACACCGGGGAGCTGTTTTTT
TRBJ2-2,.,TRBV19,.,CASSPYGDGELFF,TGTGCCAGTAGCCCCTACGGGGACGGGGAGCTGTTTTTT
TRBJ1-5,.,TRBV30,.,CAWRNIRRGNQPQHF,TGTGCCTGGAGGAACATCAGGAGGGGCAATCAGCCCCAGCATTTT
TRBJ2-5,.,TRBV13,.,CASSLRGGTETQYF,TGTGCCAGCAGCTTACGCGGCGGGACGGAGACCCAGTACTTC
TRBJ2-1,.,TRBV7-9,.,CASSFPRGIGSYNEQFF,TGTGCCAGCAGCTTTCCCAGGGGAATTGGCTCCTACAATGAGCAGTTCTTC
TRBJ2-5,.,TRBV6-6,TRBD1,CASSPGTGSGETQYF,TGTGCCAGCAGTCCCGGGACAGGGTCGGGCGAGACCCAGTACTTC
TRBJ2-1,.,TRBV29-1,TRBD2,CSVRGLAGVGDEQFF,TGCAGCGTCAGGGGACTAGCGGGAGTAGGGGATGAGCAGTTCTTC
TRBJ2-1,.,TRBV15,.,CATSRDLVGLPNEQFF,TGTGCCACCAGCAGAGATTTGGTCGGGCTCCCCAATGAGCAGTTCTTC
TRBJ2-7,.,TRBV11-2,.,CASSHRDIPYEQYF,TGTGCCAGCAGCCATCGGGACATACCCTACGAGCAGTACTTC